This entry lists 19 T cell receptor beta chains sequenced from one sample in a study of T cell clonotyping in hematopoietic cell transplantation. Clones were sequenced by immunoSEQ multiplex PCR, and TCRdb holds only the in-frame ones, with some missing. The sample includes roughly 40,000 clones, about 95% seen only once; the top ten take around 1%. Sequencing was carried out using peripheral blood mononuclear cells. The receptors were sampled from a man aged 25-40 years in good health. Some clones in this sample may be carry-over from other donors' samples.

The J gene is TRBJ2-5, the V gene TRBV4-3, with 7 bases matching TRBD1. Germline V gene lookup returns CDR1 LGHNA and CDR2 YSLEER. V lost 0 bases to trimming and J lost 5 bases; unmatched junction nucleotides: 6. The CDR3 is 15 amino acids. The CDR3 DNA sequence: TGCGCCAGCAGCCAAGAGGACCAGACAGGGGAGACCCAGTACTTC. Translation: CASSQEDQTGETQYF.

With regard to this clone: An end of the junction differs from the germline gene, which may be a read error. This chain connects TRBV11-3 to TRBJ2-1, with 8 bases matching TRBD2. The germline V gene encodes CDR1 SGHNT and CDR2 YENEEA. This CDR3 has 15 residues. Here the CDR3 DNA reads TGTGCCAGTAGCTTAGTGGGACTAGGTAGCTATGAGCAGTTCTTC. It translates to CASSLVGLGSYEQFF.

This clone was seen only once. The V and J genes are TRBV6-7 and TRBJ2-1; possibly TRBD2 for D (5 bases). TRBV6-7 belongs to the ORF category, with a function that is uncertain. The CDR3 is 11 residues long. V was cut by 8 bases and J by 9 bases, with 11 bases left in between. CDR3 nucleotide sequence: TGTGCCAGCCGAATAGCGTCTGAGCAGTTCTTC. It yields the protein CASRIASEQFF.

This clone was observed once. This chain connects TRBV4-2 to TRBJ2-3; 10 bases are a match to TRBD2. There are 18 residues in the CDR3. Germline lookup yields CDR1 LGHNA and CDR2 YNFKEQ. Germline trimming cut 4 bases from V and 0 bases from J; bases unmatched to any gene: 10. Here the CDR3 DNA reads TGTGCCAGCAGCCGGGGGTATAGCGGGGGGTTTAGCACAGATACGCAGTATTTT. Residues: CASSRGYSGGFSTDTQYF.

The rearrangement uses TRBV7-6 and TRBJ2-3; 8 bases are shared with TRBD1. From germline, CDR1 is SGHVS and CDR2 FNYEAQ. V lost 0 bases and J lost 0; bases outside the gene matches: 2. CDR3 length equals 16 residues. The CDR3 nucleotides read TGTGCCAGCAGCTTAGCGGGACAGGCGAGCACAGATACGCAGTATTTT. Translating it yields CASSLAGQASTDTQYF.

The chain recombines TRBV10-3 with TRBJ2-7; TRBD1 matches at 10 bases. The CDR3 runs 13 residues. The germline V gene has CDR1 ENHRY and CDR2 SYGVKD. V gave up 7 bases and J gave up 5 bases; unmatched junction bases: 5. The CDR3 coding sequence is TGTGCCATCACAGGGACAGGGGACCACGAGCAGTACTTC. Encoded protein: CAITGTGDHEQYF.

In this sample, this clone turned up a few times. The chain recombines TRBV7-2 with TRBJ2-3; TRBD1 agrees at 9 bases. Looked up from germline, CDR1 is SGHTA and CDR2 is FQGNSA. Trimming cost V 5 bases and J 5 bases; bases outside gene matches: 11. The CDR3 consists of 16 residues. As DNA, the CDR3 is TGTGCCAGCAGCCGAGGTACAGGGGGCTCTCAAGATACGCAGTATTTT. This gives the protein CASSRGTGGSQDTQYF.

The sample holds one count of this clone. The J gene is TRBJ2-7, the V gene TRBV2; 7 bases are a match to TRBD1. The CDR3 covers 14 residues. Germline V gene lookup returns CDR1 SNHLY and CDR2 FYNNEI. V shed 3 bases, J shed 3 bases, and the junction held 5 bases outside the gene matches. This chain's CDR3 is CASSEAGGHYEQYF. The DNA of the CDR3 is TGTGCCAGCAGTGAGGCAGGGGGACACTACGAGCAGTACTTC.

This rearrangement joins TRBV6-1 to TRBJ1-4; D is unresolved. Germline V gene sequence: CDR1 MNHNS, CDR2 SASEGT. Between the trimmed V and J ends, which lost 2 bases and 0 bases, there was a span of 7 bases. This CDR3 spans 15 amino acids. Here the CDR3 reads CASSESDATNEKLFF. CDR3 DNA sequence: TGTGCCAGCAGTGAATCGGATGCAACTAATGAAAAACTGTTTTTT.

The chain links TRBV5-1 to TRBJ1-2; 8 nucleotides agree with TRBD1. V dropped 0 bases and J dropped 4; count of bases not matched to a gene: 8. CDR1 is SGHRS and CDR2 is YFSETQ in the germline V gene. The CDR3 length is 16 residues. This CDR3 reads CASSLVTGGPLYGYTF. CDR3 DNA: TGCGCCAGCAGCTTGGTCACAGGGGGGCCACTCTATGGCTACACCTTC.

DNA of the CDR3: TGTGCCAGCAGCGTAAGTAGCACGGCGACTGAAAAACTGTTTTTT. This gives the protein CASSVSSTATEKLFF. The chain is built from TRBV9 and TRBJ1-4; D is unresolved. Trimming removed 1 base from V and 7 bases from J, with 14 bases in between. The CDR3 has 15 residues. CDR1 SGDLS and CDR2 YYNGEE come from the germline V gene.

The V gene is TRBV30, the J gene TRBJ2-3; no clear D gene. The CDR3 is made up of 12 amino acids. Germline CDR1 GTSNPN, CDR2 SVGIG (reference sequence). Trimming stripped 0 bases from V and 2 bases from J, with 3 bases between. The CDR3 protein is CAWSVPTDTQYF. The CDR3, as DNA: TGTGCCTGGAGTGTACCCACAGATACGCAGTATTTT.

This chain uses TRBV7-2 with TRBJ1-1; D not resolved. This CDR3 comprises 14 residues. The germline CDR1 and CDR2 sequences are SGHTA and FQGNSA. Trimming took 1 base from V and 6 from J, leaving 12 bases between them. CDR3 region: CASSLGLRLAEAFF. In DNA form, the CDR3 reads TGTGCCAGCAGCTTAGGGTTACGTTTGGCTGAAGCTTTCTTT.

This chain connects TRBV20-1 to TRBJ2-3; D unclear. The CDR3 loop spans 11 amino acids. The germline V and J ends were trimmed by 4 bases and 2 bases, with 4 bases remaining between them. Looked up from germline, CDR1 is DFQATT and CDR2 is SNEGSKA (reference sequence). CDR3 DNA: TGCAGTGCTAAGTACACAGATACGCAGTATTTT. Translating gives CSAKYTDTQYF.

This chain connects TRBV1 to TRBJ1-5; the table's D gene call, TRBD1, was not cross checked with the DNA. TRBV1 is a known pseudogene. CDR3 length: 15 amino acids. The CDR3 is CTSSQGGTGNQPQHF. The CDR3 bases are TGCACCAGCAGCCAAGGTGGCACAGGCAATCAGCCCCAGCATTTT.

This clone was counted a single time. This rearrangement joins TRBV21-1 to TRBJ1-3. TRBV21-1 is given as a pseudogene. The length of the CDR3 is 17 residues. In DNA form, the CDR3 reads TGTGCCAGCAGCAAAGCCCGGGGACGGACCTCTGGAAACACCATATATTTT. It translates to CASSKARGRTSGNTIYF.

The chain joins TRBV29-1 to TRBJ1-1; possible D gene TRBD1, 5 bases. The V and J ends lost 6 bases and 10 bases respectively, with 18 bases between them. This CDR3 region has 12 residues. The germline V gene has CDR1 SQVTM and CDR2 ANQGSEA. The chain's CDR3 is CSVAEVSGRAFF. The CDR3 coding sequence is TGCAGCGTGGCTGAGGTTTCAGGGAGAGCTTTCTTT.

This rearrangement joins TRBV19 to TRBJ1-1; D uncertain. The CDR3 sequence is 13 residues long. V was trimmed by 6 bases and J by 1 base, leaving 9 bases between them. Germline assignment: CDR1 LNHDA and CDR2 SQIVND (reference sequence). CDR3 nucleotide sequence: TGTGCCAGTAGATTTACAGAGAACACTGAAGCTTTCTTT. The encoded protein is CASRFTENTEAFF.

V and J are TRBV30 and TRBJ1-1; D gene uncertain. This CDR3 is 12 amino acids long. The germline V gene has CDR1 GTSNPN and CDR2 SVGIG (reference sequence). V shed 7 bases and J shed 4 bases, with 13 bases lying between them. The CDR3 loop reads CASTPGTTEAFF. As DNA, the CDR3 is TGTGCCTCCACACCCGGAACCACTGAAGCTTTCTTT.